Described below is a single TCR beta chain sequence and its context. Its specificity is not known. The PCR contained 60 Vbeta and 13 Jbeta primers. Sequenced by immunoSEQ multiplex PCR; TCRdb stores in-frame clones only, minus some. The table has about 170,000 clones, around 79% seen once; the top ten hold over 0.95%. V trimming: 6 bases; J trimming: 1 base; junction bases outside the gene matches: 3. Germline-derived CDR1 and CDR2 are SQVTM and ANQGSEA. The CDR3 sequence is 12 residues long. The sample is drawn from a study of cytomegalovirus exposure and HLA in healthy donors. Regarding the study as a whole: Data from an earlier analysis indicated that most TCR beta V segments were productive either about 87% or about 30% of the time.

This receptor was identified in a woman in her forties or fifties in good health and CMV-seropositive. The sample was PBMCs. The chain couples TRBV29-1 to TRBJ2-7; 7 positions agree with TRBD1. The CDR3 reads CSVLTGSYEQYF. The CDR3 region has the DNA TGCAGCGTGCTGACAGGGTCCTACGAGCAGTACTTC.